These T cell receptor beta chains were read from a single sample in a study of Graves' ophthalmopathy and Graves' hyperthyroidism. TCRdb passed the multiplex PCR reads through MiXCR, listing each CDR3 protein once. The profile shows about 390,000 distinct CDR3 sequences, approximately 15% of them singletons. Sequenced sample: peripheral blood. Receptor source: a woman younger than 30 with stable Graves' hyperthyroidism. The CDR3 runs from the conserved cysteine through the conserved F or W. A D gene is named only where the DNA matches it firmly. Clone size is shown for a subset of rows, as once, few, many or a class of expanded clone.

J gene: TRBJ1-1; clone size: many; D gene: TRBD1; V gene: TRBV19; CDR3 DNA: TGTGCCAGTTCGGGACAGGGGGCATCGAACACTGAAGCTTTCTTT; CDR3 protein: CASSGQGASNTEAFF
J gene: TRBJ2-7; clone size: .; D gene: TRBD1; V gene: TRBV7-6; CDR3 DNA: TGTGCCAGCAGCTCAAGCCCGGGACAGGGGCCCCCCTACGAGCAGTACTTC; CDR3 protein: CASSSSPGQGPPYEQYF
J gene: TRBJ2-7; clone size: few; D gene: .; V gene: TRBV18; CDR3 DNA: TGTGCCAGCTCACGGGCAGCTACCTCCTACGAGCAGTACTTC; CDR3 protein: CASSRAATSYEQYF
J gene: TRBJ2-7; clone size: many; D gene: .; V gene: TRBV6-2/TRBV6-3; CDR3 DNA: TGTGCCAGCAACTCTAGGTGGGAGCAGTACTTC; CDR3 protein: CASNSRWEQYF
J gene: TRBJ2-2; clone size: few; D gene: .; V gene: TRBV7-3; CDR3 DNA: TGTGCCAGCAGCCAACGACGGGCGGGGCAGGGGATATCCGGGGAGCTGTTTTTT; CDR3 protein: CASSQRRAGQGISGELFF
J gene: TRBJ2-5; clone size: few; D gene: TRBD2; V gene: TRBV6-5; CDR3 DNA: TGTGCCAGCAGTTACGGGCGGGGGGGCCGTGAGACCCAGTACTTC; CDR3 protein: CASSYGRGGRETQYF
J gene: TRBJ2-1; clone size: few; D gene: TRBD1; V gene: TRBV28; CDR3 DNA: TGTACCAGCACCTTCGATAGGGGACAGGGGGCCGATGGGCAGTTCTTC; CDR3 protein: CTSTFDRGQGADGQFF
J gene: TRBJ2-2; clone size: many; D gene: .; V gene: TRBV6-5; CDR3 DNA: TGTGCCAGCAGTTACTCCGAGGCTAGCGCCCACACCGGGGAGCTGTTTTTT; CDR3 protein: CASSYSEASAHTGELFF
J gene: TRBJ1-1; clone size: many; D gene: .; V gene: TRBV11-2; CDR3 DNA: TGTGCCAGCAGCCACATCAACACTGAAGCTTTCTTT; CDR3 protein: CASSHINTEAFF
J gene: TRBJ2-7; clone size: many; D gene: TRBD2; V gene: TRBV11-2; CDR3 DNA: TGTGCCAGCAGCTCCATCTCGGGACTAGCGGTATTGGAGCAGTACTTC; CDR3 protein: CASSSISGLAVLEQYF
J gene: TRBJ1-5; clone size: .; D gene: .; V gene: TRBV7-8; CDR3 DNA: TGTGCCAGCAGTGAAGCGTTGCAGGTCCAAAATCAGCCCCAGCATTTT; CDR3 protein: CASSEALQVQNQPQHF
J gene: TRBJ2-2; clone size: many; D gene: .; V gene: TRBV6-1; CDR3 DNA: TGTGCCAGCAACAGGGCATCGAACACCGGGGAGCTGTTTTTT; CDR3 protein: CASNRASNTGELFF
J gene: TRBJ1-4; clone size: .; D gene: .; V gene: TRBV29-1; CDR3 DNA: TGCAGCGTTCGGGGAGCAACTAATGAAAAACTGTTTTTT; CDR3 protein: CSVRGATNEKLFF
J gene: TRBJ1-5; clone size: many; D gene: .; V gene: TRBV20-1; CDR3 DNA: TGCAGTGCTAGAGATGAGCGGGGGACCCCGTCTAATCAGCCCCAGCATTTT; CDR3 protein: CSARDERGTPSNQPQHF
J gene: TRBJ1-1; clone size: many; D gene: TRBD1; V gene: TRBV4-2; CDR3 DNA: TGTGCCAGCAGCCACGGACAGGGGGGTGAAGCTTTCTTT; CDR3 protein: CASSHGQGGEAFF
J gene: TRBJ2-7; clone size: many; D gene: .; V gene: TRBV6-2/TRBV6-3; CDR3 DNA: TGTGCCAGCAGTAAAGGGAGCTACGAGCAGTACTTC; CDR3 protein: CASSKGSYEQYF
J gene: TRBJ1-2; clone size: many; D gene: .; V gene: TRBV7-2; CDR3 DNA: TGTGCCAGCAGCTTAGAAAAGGGAAACTATGGCTACACCTTC; CDR3 protein: CASSLEKGNYGYTF
J gene: TRBJ1-2; clone size: many; D gene: .; V gene: TRBV5-1; CDR3 DNA: TGCGCCAGCAGCCCCTCACCGGCTAGCTATGGCTACACCTTC; CDR3 protein: CASSPSPASYGYTF
J gene: TRBJ2-2; clone size: .; D gene: .; V gene: TRBV14; CDR3 DNA: TGTGCCAGCGCCTCCGACCGGGAGCTGTTTTTT; CDR3 protein: CASASDRELFF
J gene: TRBJ2-7; clone size: many; D gene: .; V gene: TRBV10-3; CDR3 DNA: TGTGCCATCAGTGAGAATATGGTCGAGCAGTACTTC; CDR3 protein: CAISENMVEQYF
J gene: TRBJ2-5; clone size: many; D gene: .; V gene: TRBV12-3/TRBV12-4; CDR3 DNA: TGTGCCAGCAGCCTGGGGGGTCCCAGTGAGACCCAGTACTTC; CDR3 protein: CASSLGGPSETQYF
J gene: TRBJ1-2; clone size: .; D gene: .; V gene: TRBV5-1; CDR3 DNA: TGCGCCAGCAGCTCGGATCTATATGGCTACACCTTC; CDR3 protein: CASSSDLYGYTF
J gene: TRBJ1-1; clone size: many; D gene: .; V gene: TRBV28; CDR3 DNA: TGTGCCAGCAGTTTACAACAGGTGAACACTGAAGCTTTCTTT; CDR3 protein: CASSLQQVNTEAFF
J gene: TRBJ2-7; clone size: many; D gene: TRBD2; V gene: TRBV11-2; CDR3 DNA: TGTGCCAGCAGCTTACTAGCGGGGCGATACTCCTACGAGCAGTACTTC; CDR3 protein: CASSLLAGRYSYEQYF
J gene: TRBJ2-7; clone size: many; D gene: TRBD1; V gene: TRBV19; CDR3 DNA: TGTGCCAGTAGTAGATCCGACAGGGTCGGCGAGCAGTACTTC; CDR3 protein: CASSRSDRVGEQYF
J gene: TRBJ2-5; clone size: many; D gene: .; V gene: TRBV3-1; CDR3 DNA: TGTGCCAGCAGCCAAACAGAAGAGACCCAGTACTTC; CDR3 protein: CASSQTEETQYF
J gene: TRBJ2-7; clone size: many; D gene: TRBD2; V gene: TRBV6-2/TRBV6-3; CDR3 DNA: TGTGCCAGCGGGGGGGACTCCTACGAGCAGTACTTC; CDR3 protein: CASGGDSYEQYF
J gene: TRBJ2-5; clone size: .; D gene: TRBD2; V gene: TRBV3-1; CDR3 DNA: TGTGCCAGCAGCCATCTTCCGGGACGGGGGGCCCAGTACTTC; CDR3 protein: CASSHLPGRGAQYF
J gene: TRBJ2-2; clone size: few; D gene: TRBD1; V gene: TRBV7-3; CDR3 DNA: TGTGCCAGCAGCTTACAACAGGGGGTCGGCACCGGGGAGCTGTTTTTT; CDR3 protein: CASSLQQGVGTGELFF
J gene: TRBJ2-2; clone size: .; D gene: TRBD2; V gene: TRBV15; CDR3 DNA: TGTGCCACCAGCACCCGGGGGGGCAGGGAGCTGTTTTTT; CDR3 protein: CATSTRGGRELFF
J gene: TRBJ1-5; clone size: many; D gene: .; V gene: TRBV6-1; CDR3 DNA: TGTGCCAGCAGACAGGGACAAGGACAGCGCAATCAGCCCCAGCATTTT; CDR3 protein: CASRQGQGQRNQPQHF
J gene: TRBJ2-7; clone size: .; D gene: TRBD2; V gene: TRBV7-2; CDR3 DNA: TGTGCCAGCAGGCCTAGCGGGAGGAGCGAGCAGTACTTC; CDR3 protein: CASRPSGRSEQYF
J gene: TRBJ2-2; clone size: few; D gene: TRBD1; V gene: TRBV6-5; CDR3 DNA: TGTGCCAGCAGTTCCCCCGGGACAGGAATTCACGGGGAGCTGTTTTTT; CDR3 protein: CASSSPGTGIHGELFF
J gene: TRBJ1-1; clone size: once; D gene: .; V gene: TRBV7-8; CDR3 DNA: TGTGCCAGCAGCTTAAGGTACGGGGTGCTGGAAGCTTTCTTT; CDR3 protein: CASSLRYGVLEAFF
J gene: TRBJ2-2; clone size: few; D gene: .; V gene: TRBV9; CDR3 DNA: TGTGCCAGCAGCGGGATAGGGTGGGGGAACACCGGGGAGCTGTTTTTT; CDR3 protein: CASSGIGWGNTGELFF
J gene: TRBJ1-5; clone size: many; D gene: .; V gene: TRBV6-1; CDR3 DNA: TGTGCCAGCAGTGCGGGGAGCCTAACCTTCAATCAGCCCCAGCATTTT; CDR3 protein: CASSAGSLTFNQPQHF
J gene: TRBJ1-6; clone size: once; D gene: .; V gene: TRBV6-1; CDR3 DNA: TGTGCCAGCAGTGGGCCGGTCAGCAAGCTCTGTGGTTCACCCCTCCACTTT; CDR3 protein: CASSGPVSKLCGSPLHF
J gene: TRBJ2-5; clone size: many; D gene: .; V gene: TRBV25-1; CDR3 DNA: TGTGCCAGCAGTGAATACTCCGGGGGTCAAGAGACCCAGTACTTC; CDR3 protein: CASSEYSGGQETQYF
J gene: TRBJ1-2; clone size: .; D gene: TRBD1; V gene: TRBV7-2; CDR3 DNA: TGTGCCAGCAGCTTAGCGGGCAGGGGGCGCGGCTACACCTTC; CDR3 protein: CASSLAGRGRGYTF
J gene: TRBJ1-1; clone size: many; D gene: .; V gene: TRBV19; CDR3 DNA: TGTGCCAGTAGTATAGGAGCGGGGAGCACTGAAGCTTTCTTT; CDR3 protein: CASSIGAGSTEAFF
J gene: TRBJ1-2; clone size: many; D gene: TRBD1; V gene: TRBV7-6; CDR3 DNA: TGTGCCAGCAGCCAAGCTACAGGGGGTAGCGGCTACACCTTC; CDR3 protein: CASSQATGGSGYTF